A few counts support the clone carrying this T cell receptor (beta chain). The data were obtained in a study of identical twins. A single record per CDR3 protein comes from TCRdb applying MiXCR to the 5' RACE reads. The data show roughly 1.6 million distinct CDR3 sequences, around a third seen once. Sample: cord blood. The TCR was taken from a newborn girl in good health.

Here the CDR3 reads CSARVGSFQETQYF. Written as DNA, the CDR3 is TGCAGTGCTAGAGTAGGCAGCTTCCAAGAGACCCAGTACTTC. The chain combines TRBV20-1 with TRBJ2-5, with unresolved D. Trimming stripped 1 base from V and 1 base from J, with 10 bases between. This CDR3 region has 14 residues. The germline V gene has CDR1 DFQATT and CDR2 SNEGSKA (reference sequence).